This record covers a single TCR beta chain. Its antigen remains unknown. The CDR3 is made up of 13 amino acids. Germline V lookup: CDR1 GTSNPN, CDR2 SVGIG (reference sequence). V lost 5 bases to trimming and J lost 5 bases, with 13 bases between them. This record belongs to a study of CD8+ T cells in alopecia areata. Overall study context: Patients remained on tofacitinib for 6 to 18 months and then went 6 months without it. Study-level results: Lesional scalp displayed greater clonality than normal scalp, most notably in alopecia totalis/universalis.

Samples from alopecia areata patients were lesional scalp punch biopsies and peripheral blood. RNA extraction and reverse transcription yielded cDNA as sequencing template. Only in-frame clones appear in the TCRdb table, and some are missing; sequencing was by immunoSEQ multiplex PCR. This table holds more than 200,000 clones, around 67% found once. The sample was CD4+ T cells sorted from blood, taken at week 0. This receptor was identified in a human donor with alopecia areata. The V gene is TRBV30, the J gene TRBJ1-5; D gene unclear. Here the CDR3 DNA reads TGTGCCTGGGCGGGCAGAGCGGATCAGCCCCAGCATTTT. Translated: CAWAGRADQPQHF.